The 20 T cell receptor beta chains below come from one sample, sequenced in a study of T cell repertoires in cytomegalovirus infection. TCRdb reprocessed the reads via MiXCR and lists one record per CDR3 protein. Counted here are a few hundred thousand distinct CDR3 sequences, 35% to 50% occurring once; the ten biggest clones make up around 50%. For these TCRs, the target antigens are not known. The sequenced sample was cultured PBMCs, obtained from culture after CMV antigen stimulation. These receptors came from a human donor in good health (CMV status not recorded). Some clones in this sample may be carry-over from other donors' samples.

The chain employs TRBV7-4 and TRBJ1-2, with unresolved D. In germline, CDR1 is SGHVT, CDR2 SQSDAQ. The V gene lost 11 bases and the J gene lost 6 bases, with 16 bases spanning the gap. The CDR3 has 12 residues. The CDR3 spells CAGKDGLDGYTF. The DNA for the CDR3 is TGTGCCGGAAAGGACGGCTTGGATGGCTACACCTTC.

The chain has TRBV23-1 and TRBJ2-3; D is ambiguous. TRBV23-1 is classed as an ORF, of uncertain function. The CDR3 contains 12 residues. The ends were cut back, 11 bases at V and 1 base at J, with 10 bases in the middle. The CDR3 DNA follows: TGCGCCGGCTTCCCTGGCACAGATACGCAGTATTTT. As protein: CAGFPGTDTQYF.

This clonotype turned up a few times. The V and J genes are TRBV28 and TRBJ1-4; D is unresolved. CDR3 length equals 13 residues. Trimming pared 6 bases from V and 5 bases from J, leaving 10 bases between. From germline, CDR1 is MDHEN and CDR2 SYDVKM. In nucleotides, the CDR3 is TGTGCCAGCAGCCTCAGACAAAATGAAAAACTGTTTTTT. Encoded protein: CASSLRQNEKLFF.

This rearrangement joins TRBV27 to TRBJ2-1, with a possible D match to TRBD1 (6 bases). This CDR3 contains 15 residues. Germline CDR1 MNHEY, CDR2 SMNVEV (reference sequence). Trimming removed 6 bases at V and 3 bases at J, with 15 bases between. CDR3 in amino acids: CASRDGTRGYNEQFF. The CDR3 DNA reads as TGTGCCAGCAGGGACGGGACAAGGGGCTACAATGAGCAGTTCTTC.

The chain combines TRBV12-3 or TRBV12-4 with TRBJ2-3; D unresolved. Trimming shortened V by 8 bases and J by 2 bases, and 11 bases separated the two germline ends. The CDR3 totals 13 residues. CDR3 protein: CASRSESTDTQYF. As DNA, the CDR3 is TGTGCCAGCCGCAGTGAGTCCACAGATACGCAGTATTTT.

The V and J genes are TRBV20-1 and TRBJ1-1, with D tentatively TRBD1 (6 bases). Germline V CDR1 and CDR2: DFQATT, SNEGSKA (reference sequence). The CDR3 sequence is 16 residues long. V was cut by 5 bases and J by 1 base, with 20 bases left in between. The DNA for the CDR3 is TGCAGTGCTGGCGGAGGGGGGGGGCAGGAGAACACTGAAGCTTTCTTT. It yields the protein CSAGGGGGQENTEAFF.

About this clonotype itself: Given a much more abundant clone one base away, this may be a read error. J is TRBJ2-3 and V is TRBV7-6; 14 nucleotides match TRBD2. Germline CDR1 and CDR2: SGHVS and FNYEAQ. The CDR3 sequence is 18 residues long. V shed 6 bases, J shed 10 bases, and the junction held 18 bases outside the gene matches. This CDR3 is CASSFRLAGGGILDSQYF. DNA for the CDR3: TGTGCCAGCAGTTTCCGACTAGCGGGGGGGGGCATCCTCGATTCGCAGTATTTT.

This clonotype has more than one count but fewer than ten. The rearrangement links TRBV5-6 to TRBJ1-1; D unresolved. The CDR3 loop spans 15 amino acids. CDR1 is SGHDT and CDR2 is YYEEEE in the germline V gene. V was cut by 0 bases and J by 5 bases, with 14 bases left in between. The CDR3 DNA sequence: TGTGCCAGCAGCTTGGTCGGGTCTGGTCGAACTGAAGCTTTCTTT. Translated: CASSLVGSGRTEAFF.

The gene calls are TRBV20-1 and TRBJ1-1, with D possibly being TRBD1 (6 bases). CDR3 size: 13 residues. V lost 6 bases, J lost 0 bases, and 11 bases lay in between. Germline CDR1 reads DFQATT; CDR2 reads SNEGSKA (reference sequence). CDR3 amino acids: CSATGHMNTEAFF. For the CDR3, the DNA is TGCAGTGCCACGGGACATATGAACACTGAAGCTTTCTTT.

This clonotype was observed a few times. The CDR3: CASSLAVETARSGELFF. The CDR3 bases are TGTGCCAGCAGCTTAGCCGTAGAGACAGCGAGGTCCGGGGAGCTGTTTTTT. V and J are TRBV7-2 and TRBJ2-2; TRBD1 might be the D (5 bases). The V gene lost 0 bases and the J gene lost 6 bases, with 17 bases spanning the gap. The CDR3 consists of 17 residues. Germline V gives CDR1 SGHTA, CDR2 FQGNSA.

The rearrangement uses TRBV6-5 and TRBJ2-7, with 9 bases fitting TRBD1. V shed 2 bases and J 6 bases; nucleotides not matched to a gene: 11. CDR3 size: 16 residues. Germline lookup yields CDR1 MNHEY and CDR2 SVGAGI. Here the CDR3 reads CASSYTTGTGSSEQYF. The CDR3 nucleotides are TGTGCCAGCAGTTACACCACCGGGACAGGGTCTAGCGAGCAGTACTTC.

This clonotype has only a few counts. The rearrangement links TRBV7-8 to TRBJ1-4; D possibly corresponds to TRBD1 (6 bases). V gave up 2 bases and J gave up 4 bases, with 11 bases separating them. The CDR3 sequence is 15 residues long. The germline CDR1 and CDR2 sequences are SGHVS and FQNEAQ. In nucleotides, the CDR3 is TGTGCCAGCAGCTTATCGACAGGCCTTAATGAAAAACTGTTTTTT. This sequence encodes CASSLSTGLNEKLFF. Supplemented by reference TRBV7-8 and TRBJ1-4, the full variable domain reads GAGVSQSPRYKVAKRGQDVALRCDPISGHVSLFWYQQALGQGPEFLTYFQNEAQLDKSGLPSDRFFAERPEGSVSTLKIQRTQQEDSAVYLCASSLSTGLNEKLFFGSGTQLSVL.

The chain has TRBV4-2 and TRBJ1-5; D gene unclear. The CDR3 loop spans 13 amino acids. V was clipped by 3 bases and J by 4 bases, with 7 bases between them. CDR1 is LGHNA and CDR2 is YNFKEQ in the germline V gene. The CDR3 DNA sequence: TGTGCCAGCAGCCAGGTTCATAATCAGCCCCAGCATTTT. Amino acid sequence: CASSQVHNQPQHF.

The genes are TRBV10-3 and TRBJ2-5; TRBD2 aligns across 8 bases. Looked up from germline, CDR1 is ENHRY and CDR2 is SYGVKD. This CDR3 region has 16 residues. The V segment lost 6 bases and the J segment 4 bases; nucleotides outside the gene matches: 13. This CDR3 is CAIRGTSSPGRETQYF. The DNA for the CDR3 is TGTGCCATCAGGGGGACTAGTTCCCCAGGGAGAGAGACCCAGTACTTC.

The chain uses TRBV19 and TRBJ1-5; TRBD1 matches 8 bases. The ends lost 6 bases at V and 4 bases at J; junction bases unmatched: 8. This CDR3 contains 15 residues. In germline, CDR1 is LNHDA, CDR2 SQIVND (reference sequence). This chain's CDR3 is CASSTRDRTNQPQHF. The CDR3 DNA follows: TGTGCCAGTAGCACCCGGGACAGGACTAATCAGCCCCAGCATTTT.

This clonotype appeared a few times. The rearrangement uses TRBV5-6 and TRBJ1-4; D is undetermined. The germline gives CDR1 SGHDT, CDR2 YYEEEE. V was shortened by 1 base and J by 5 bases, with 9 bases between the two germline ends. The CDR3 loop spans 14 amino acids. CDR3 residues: CASSLSGLNEKLFF. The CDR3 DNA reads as TGTGCCAGCAGCTTGAGCGGGCTAAATGAAAAACTGTTTTTT.

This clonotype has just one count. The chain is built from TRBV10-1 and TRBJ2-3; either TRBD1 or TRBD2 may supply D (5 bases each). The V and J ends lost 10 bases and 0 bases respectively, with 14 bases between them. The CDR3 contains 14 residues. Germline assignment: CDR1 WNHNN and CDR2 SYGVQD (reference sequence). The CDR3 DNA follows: TGCGCCATACACCGGGACCCGAGCACAGATACGCAGTATTTT. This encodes CAIHRDPSTDTQYF.

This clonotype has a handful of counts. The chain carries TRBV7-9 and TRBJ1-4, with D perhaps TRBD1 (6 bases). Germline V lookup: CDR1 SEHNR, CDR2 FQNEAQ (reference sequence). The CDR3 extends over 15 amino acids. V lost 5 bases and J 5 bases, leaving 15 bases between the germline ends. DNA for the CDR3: TGTGCCAGCAGCCTCCCGGGACATCAAAATGAAAAACTGTTTTTT. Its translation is CASSLPGHQNEKLFF. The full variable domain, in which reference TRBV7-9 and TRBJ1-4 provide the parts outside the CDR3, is DTGVSQNPRHKITKRGQNVTFRCDPISEHNRLYWYRQTLGQGPEFLTYFQNEAQLEKSRLLSDRFSAERPKGSFSTLEIQRTEQGDSAMYLCASSLPGHQNEKLFFGSGTQLSVL.

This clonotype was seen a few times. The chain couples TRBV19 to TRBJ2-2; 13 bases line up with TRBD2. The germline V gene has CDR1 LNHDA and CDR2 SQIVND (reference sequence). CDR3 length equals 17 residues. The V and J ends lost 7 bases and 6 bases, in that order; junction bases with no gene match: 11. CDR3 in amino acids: CASNPELAGGPSGELFF. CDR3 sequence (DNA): TGTGCCAGTAACCCTGAACTAGCGGGGGGGCCGTCCGGGGAGCTGTTTTTT.

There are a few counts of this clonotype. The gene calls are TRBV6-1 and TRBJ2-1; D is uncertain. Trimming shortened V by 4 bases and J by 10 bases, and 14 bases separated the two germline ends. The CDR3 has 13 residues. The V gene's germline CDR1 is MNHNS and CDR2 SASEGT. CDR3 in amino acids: CASSGTSPKEQFF. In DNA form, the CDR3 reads TGTGCCAGCAGTGGGACCTCGCCGAAGGAGCAGTTCTTC.